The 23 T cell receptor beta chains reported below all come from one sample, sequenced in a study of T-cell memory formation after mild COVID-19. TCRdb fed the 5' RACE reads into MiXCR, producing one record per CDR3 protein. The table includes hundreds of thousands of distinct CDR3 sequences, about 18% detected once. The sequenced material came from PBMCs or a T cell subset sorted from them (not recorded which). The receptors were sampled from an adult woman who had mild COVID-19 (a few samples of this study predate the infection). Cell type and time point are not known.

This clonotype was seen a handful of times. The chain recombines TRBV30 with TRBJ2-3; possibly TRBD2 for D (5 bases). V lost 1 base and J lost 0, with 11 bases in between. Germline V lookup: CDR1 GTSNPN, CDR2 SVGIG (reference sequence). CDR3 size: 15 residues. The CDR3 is CAWSENGLSTDTQYF. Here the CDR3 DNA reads TGTGCCTGGAGTGAGAACGGACTCAGCACAGATACGCAGTATTTT.

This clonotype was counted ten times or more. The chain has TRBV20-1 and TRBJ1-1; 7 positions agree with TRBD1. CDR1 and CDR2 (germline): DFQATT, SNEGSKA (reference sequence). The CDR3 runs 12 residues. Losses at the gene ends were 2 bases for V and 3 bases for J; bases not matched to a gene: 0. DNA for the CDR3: TGCAGTGCTAGACAGGGGGACACTGAAGCTTTCTTT. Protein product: CSARQGDTEAFF.

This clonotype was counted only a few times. CDR3 DNA: TGTGCCAGCAGTGGGGCAGGGGGCGCCTATGGCTACACCTTC. It translates to CASSGAGGAYGYTF. The chain combines TRBV2 with TRBJ1-2; 8 bases line up with TRBD1. The CDR3 extends over 14 amino acids. Per germline, CDR1 SNHLY and CDR2 FYNNEI. Trimming at V came to 4 bases and at J to 4 bases, leaving 5 bases not matched to a gene.

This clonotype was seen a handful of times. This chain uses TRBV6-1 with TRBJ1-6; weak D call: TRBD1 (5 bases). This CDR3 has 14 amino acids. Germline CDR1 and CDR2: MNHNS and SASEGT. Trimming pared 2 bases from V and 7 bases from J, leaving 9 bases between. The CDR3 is CASSELGGNSPLHF. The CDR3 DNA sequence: TGTGCCAGCAGTGAATTGGGGGGGAATTCACCCCTCCACTTT.

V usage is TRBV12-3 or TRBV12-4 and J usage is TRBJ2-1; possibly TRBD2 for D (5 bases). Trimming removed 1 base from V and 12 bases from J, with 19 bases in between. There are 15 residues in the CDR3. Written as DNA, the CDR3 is TGTGCCAGCAGTTTAGAAGCGGCAGACCCGATTGGGCAGTTCTTC. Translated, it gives CASSLEAADPIGQFF.

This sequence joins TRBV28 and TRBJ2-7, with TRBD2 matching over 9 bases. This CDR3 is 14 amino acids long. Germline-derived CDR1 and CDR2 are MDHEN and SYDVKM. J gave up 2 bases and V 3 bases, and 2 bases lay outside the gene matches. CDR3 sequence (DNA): TGTGCCAGCAGTTTGGGGACTAGCCCCTACGAGCAGTACGTC. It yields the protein CASSLGTSPYEQYV.

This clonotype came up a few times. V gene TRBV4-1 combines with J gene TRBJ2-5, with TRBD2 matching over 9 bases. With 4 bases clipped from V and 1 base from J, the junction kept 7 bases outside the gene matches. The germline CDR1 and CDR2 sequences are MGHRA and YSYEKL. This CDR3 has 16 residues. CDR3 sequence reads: CASSPSGAAFQETQYF. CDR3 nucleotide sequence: TGCGCCAGCAGCCCTAGCGGGGCGGCCTTCCAAGAGACCCAGTACTTC.

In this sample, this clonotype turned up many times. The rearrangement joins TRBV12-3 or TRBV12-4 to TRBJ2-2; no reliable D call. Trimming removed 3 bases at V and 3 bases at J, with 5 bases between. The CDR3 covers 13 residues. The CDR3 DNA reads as TGTGCCAGCAGTTTCTTAGACACCGGGGAGCTGTTTTTT. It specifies CASSFLDTGELFF.

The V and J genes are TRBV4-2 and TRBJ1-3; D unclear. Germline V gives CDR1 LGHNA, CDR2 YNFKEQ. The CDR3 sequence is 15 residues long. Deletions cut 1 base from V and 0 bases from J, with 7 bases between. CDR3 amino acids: CASSQVDSSGNTIYF. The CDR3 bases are TGTGCCAGCAGCCAAGTGGATTCCTCTGGAAACACCATATATTTT.

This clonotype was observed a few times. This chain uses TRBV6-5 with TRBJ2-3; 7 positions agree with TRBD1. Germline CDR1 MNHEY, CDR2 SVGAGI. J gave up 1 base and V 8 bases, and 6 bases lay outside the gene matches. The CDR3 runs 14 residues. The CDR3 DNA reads TGTGCCAGCGGGGCCGACAGGGGCACAGATACGCAGTATTTT. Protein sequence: CASGADRGTDTQYF.

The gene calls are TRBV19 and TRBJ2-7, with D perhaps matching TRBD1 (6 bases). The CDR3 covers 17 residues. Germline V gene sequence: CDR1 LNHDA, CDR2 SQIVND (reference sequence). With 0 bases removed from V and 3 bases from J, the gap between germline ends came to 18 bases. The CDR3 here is CASSIDLQTGNNYEQYF. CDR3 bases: TGTGCCAGTAGTATAGATCTTCAAACAGGGAATAACTACGAGCAGTACTTC.

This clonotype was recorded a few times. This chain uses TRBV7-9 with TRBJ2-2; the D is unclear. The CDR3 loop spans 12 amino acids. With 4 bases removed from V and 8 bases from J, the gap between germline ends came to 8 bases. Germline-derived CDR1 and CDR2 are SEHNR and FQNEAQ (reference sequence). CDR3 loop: CASSSSLGELFF. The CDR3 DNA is TGTGCCAGCAGCTCCTCTTTGGGGGAGCTGTTTTTT.

The CDR3 nucleotides are TGCGCCAGCAGCCAAGATCTAACCCTATACGGGGAGCTGTTTTTT. Translated: CASSQDLTLYGELFF. The chain joins TRBV4-3 to TRBJ2-2, with no clear D. Germline values: CDR1 LGHNA, CDR2 YSLEER. The V end lost 0 bases, the J end lost 7 bases, and 12 bases lay between the germline ends. This CDR3 has 15 amino acids.

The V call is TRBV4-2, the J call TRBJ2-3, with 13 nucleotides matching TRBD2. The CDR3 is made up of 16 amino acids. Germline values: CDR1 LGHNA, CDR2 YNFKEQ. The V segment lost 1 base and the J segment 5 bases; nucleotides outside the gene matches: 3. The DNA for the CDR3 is TGTGCCAGCAGCCAAGGACTAGCGGGGGGCCGAGATACGCAGTATTTT. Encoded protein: CASSQGLAGGRDTQYF.

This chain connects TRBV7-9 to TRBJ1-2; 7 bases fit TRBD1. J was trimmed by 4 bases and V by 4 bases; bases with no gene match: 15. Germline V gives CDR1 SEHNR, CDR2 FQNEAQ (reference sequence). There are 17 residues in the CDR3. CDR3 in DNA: TGTGCCAGCAGCTCCGGACAGGACCATGGTGGAGTCTATGGCTACACCTTC. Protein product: CASSSGQDHGGVYGYTF.

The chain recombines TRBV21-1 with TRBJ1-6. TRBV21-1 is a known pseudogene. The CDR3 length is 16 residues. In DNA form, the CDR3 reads TGTGCCAGCAGCAAAGCGCTCAAGAGGAGCGGCTCACCCCTCCACTTT. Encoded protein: CASSKALKRSGSPLHF.

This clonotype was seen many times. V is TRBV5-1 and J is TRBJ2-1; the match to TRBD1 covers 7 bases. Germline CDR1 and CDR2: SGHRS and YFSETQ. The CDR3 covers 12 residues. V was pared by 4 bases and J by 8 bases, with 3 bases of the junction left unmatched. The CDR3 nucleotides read TGCGCCAGCAGCCCTGGGACAGATGAGCAGTTCTTC. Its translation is CASSPGTDEQFF.

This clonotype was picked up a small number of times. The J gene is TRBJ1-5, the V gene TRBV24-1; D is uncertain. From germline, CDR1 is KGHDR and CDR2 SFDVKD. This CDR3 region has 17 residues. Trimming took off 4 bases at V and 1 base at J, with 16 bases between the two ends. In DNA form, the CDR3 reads TGTGCCACCAGTGACGCTCGCGTCAGCGGCAGCAATCAGCCCCAGCATTTT. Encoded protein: CATSDARVSGSNQPQHF.

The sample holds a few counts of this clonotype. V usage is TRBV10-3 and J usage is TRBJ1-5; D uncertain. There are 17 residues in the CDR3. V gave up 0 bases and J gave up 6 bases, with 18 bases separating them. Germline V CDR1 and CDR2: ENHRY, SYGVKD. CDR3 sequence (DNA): TGTGCCATCAGTGAGTCGAAAGGCAGCCCCTCTACTCAGCCCCAGCATTTT. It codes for CAISESKGSPSTQPQHF.

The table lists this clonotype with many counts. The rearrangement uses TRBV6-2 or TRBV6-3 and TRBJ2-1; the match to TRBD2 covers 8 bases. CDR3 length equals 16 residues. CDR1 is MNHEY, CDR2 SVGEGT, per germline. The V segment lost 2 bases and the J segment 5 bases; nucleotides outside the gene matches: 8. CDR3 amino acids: CASSYGAGGFDNEQFF. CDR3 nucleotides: TGTGCCAGCAGTTACGGTGCGGGAGGCTTCGACAATGAGCAGTTCTTC.

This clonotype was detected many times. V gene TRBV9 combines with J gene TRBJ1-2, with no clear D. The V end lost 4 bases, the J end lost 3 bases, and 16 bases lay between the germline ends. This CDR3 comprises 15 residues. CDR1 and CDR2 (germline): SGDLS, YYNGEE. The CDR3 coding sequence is TGTGCCAGCAGCACACTGACTGGAAGTGACTATGGCTACACCTTC. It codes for CASSTLTGSDYGYTF.

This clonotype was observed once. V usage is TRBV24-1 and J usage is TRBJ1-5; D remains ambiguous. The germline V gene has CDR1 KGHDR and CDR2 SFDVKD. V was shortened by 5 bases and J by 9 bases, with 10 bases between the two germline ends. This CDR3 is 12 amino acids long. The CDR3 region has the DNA TGTGCCACCAGTGGAGGATCATGGCCCCAGCATTTT. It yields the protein CATSGGSWPQHF.

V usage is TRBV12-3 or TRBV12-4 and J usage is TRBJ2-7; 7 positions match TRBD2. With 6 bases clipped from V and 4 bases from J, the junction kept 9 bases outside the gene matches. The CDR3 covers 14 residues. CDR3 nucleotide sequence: TGTGCCAGCAGGAGGGCGGCGGGAGCGTACGAGCAGTACTTC. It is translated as CASRRAAGAYEQYF.